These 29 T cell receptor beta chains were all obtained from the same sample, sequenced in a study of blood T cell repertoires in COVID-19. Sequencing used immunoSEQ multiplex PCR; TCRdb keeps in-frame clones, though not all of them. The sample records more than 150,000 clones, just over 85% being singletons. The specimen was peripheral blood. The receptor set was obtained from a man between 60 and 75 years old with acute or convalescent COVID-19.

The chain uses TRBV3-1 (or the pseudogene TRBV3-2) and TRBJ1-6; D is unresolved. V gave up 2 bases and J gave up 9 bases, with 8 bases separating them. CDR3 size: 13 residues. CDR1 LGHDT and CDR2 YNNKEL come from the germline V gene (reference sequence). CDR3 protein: CASSQSGSSPLHF. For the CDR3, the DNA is TGTGCCAGCAGCCAATCCGGGTCTTCACCCCTCCACTTT.

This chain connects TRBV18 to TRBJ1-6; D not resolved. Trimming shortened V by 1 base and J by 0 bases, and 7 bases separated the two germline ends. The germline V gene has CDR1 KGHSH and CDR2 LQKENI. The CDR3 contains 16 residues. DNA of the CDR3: TGTGCCAGCTCACCACTTCCGAGCTCCTATAATTCACCCCTCCACTTT. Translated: CASSPLPSSYNSPLHF.

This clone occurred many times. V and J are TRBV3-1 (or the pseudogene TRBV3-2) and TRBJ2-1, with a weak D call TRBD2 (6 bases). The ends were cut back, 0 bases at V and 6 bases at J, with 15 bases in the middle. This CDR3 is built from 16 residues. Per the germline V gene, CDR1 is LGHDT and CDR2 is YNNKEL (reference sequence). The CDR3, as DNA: TGTGCCAGCAGCCAAGAGGAGGGCCTAGAGAGCAATGAGCAGTTCTTC. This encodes CASSQEEGLESNEQFF.

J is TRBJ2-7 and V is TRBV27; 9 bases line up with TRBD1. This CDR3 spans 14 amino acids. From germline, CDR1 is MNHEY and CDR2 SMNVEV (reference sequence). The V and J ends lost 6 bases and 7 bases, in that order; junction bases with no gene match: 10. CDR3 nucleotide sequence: TGTGCCAGCAGCGGACAACAGGGGGCGGGAGAGCAGTACTTC. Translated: CASSGQQGAGEQYF.

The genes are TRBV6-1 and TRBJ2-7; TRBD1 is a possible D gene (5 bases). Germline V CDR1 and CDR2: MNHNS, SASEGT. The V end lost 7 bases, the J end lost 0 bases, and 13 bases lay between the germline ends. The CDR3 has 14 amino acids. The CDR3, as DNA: TGTGCCAGCAATCTTGAGCAGGGCTCCTACGAGCAGTACTTC. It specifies CASNLEQGSYEQYF.

CDR3 amino acids: CASSEQLNTEAFF. DNA for the CDR3: TGTGCCAGCAGCGAACAGTTGAACACTGAAGCTTTCTTT. This chain links TRBV25-1 with TRBJ1-1; D remains unclear. This CDR3 is 13 amino acids long. V lost 6 bases and J lost 0, with 8 bases in between. Germline V gene sequence: CDR1 MGHDK, CDR2 SYGVNS.

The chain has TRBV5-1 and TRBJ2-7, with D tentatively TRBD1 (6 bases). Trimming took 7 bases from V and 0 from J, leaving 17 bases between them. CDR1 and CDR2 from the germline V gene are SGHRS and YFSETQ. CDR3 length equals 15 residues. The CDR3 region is CASAVGGHSSYEQYF. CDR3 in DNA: TGCGCCAGCGCTGTAGGGGGACATTCCTCCTACGAGCAGTACTTC.

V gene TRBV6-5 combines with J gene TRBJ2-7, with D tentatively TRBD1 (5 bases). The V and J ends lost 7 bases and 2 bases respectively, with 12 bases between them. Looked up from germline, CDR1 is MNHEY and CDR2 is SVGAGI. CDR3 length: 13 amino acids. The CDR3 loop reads CASTPQGTYEQYF. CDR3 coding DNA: TGTGCCAGCACCCCCCAGGGAACCTACGAGCAGTACTTC.

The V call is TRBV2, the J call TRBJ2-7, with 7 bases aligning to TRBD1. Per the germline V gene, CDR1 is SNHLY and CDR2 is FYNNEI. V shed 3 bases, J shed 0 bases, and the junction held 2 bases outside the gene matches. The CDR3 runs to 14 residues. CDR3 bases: TGTGCCAGCAGTGACCGGGACAGCTCCTACGAGCAGTACTTC. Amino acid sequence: CASSDRDSSYEQYF. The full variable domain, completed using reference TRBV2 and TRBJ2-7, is EPEVTQTPSHQVTQMGQEVILRCVPISNHLYFYWYRQILGQKVEFLVSFYNNEISEKSEIFDDQFSVERPDGSNFTLKIRSTKLEDSAMYFCASSDRDSSYEQYFGPGTRLTVT.

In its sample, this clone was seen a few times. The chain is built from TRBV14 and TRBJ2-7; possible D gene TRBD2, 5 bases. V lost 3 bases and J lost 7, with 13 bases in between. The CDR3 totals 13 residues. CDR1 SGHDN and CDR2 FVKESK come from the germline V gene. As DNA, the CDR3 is TGTGCCAGCAGCCACGACCCCCGGGGAGAGCAGTACTTC. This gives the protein CASSHDPRGEQYF. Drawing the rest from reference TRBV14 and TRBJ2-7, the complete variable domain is EAGVTQFPSHSVIEKGQTVTLRCDPISGHDNLYWYRRVMGKEIKFLLHFVKESKQDESGMPNNRFLAERTGGTYSTLKVQPAELEDSGVYFCASSHDPRGEQYFGPGTRLTVT.

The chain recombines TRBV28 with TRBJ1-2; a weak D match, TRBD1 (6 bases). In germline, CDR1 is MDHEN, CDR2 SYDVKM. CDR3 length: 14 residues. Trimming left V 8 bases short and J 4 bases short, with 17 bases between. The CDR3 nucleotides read TGTGCCAGCTCGCGGGGGGGCGCAAGCTATGGCTACACCTTC. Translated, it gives CASSRGGASYGYTF.

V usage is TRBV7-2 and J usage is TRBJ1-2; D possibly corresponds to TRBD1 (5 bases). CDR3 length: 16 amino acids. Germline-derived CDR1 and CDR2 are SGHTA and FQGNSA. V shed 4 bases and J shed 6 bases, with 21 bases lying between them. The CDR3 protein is CASSSRAGTVRDGYTF. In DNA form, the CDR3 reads TGTGCCAGCAGCTCCAGGGCGGGGACCGTTCGAGATGGCTACACCTTC.

The CDR3, as DNA: TGTGCCAGCAGCTTATTGGGGCGGGTGACAGGGGGCTATGGCTACACCTTC. Protein sequence: CASSLLGRVTGGYGYTF. The gene calls are TRBV7-3 and TRBJ1-2; TRBD1 matches 9 bases. J was trimmed by 4 bases and V by 2 bases; bases with no gene match: 11. CDR1 is SGHTA and CDR2 is FQGTGA in the germline V gene. The CDR3 has 17 amino acids.

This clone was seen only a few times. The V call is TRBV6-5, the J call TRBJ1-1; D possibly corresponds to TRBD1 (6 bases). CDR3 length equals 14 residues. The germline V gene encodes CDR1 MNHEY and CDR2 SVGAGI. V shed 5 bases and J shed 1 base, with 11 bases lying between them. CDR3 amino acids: CASSTGGQNTEAFF. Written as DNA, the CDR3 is TGTGCCAGCAGTACGGGGGGACAGAACACTGAAGCTTTCTTT.

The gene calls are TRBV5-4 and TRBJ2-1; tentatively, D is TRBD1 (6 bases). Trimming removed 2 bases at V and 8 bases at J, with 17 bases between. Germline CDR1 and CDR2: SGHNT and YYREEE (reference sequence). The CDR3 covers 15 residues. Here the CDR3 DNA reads TGTGCCAGCAGCTTCGCCATTGGGACAATCTATGAGCAGTTCTTC. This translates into CASSFAIGTIYEQFF. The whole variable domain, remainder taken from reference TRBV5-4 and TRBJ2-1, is ETGVTQSPTHLIKTRGQQVTLRCSSQSGHNTVSWYQQALGQGPQFIFQYYREEENGRGNFPPRFSGLQFPNYSSELNVNALELDDSALYLCASSFAIGTIYEQFFGPGTRLTVL.

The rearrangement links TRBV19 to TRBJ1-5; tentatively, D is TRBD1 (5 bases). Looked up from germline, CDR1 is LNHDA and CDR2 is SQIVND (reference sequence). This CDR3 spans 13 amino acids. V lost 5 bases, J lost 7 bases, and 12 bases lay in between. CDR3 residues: CASSSDSLQPQHF. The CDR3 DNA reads TGTGCCAGTAGTTCAGACAGTCTCCAGCCCCAGCATTTT.

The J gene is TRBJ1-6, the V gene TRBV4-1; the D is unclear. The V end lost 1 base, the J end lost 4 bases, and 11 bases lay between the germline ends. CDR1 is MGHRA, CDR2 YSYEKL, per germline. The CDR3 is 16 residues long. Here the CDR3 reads CASSQGQGVYNSPLHF. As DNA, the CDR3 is TGCGCCAGCAGCCAAGGTCAAGGAGTTTATAATTCACCCCTCCACTTT.

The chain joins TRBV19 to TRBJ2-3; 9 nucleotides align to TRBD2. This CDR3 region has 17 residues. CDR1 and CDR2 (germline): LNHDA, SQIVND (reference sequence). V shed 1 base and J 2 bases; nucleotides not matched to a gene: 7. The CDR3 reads CASSIGQAGGPTDTQYF. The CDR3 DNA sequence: TGTGCCAGTAGTATAGGGCAAGCGGGAGGACCCACAGATACGCAGTATTTT.

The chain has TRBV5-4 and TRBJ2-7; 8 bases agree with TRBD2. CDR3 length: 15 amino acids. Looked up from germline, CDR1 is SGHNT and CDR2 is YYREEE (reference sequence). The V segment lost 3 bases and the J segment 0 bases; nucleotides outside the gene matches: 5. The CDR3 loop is CASSWRGASSYEQYF. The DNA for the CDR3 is TGTGCCAGCAGCTGGCGGGGGGCGAGCTCCTACGAGCAGTACTTC.

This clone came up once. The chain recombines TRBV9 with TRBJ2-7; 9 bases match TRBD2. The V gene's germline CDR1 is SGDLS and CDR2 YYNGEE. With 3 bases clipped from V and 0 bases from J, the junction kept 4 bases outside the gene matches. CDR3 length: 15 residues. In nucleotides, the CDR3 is TGTGCCAGCAGCGGTAGCGGGAGACTCTCCTACGAGCAGTACTTC. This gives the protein CASSGSGRLSYEQYF. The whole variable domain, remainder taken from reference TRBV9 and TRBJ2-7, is DSGVTQTPKHLITATGQRVTLRCSPRSGDLSVYWYQQSLDQGLQFLIQYYNGEERAKGNILERFSAQQFPDLHSELNLSSLELGDSALYFCASSGSGRLSYEQYFGPGTRLTVT.

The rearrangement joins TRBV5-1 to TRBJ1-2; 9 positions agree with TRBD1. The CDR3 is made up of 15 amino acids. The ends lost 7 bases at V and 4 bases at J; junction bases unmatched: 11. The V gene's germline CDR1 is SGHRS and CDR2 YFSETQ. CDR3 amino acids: CASARQGEGGYGYTF. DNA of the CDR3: TGCGCCAGCGCCCGACAGGGGGAAGGGGGCTATGGCTACACCTTC.

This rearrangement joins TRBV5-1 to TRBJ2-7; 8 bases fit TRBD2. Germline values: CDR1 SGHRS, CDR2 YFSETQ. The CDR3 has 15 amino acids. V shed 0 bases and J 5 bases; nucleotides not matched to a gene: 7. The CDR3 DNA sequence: TGCGCCAGCAGCTTGGGGAGCGGGAGAGGTAACGAGCAGTACTTC. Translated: CASSLGSGRGNEQYF.

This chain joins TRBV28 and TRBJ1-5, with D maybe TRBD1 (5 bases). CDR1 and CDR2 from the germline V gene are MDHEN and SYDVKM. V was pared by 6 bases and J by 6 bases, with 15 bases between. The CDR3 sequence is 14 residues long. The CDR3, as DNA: TGTGCCAGCAGCCTCATAGGGCAGGGTCAGCCCCAGCATTTT. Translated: CASSLIGQGQPQHF.

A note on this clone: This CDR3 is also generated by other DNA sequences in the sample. CDR3 sequence (DNA): TGCGCCAGCAGCTTACGTCAGGGTAATGAAAAACTGTTTTTT. Protein product: CASSLRQGNEKLFF. The chain recombines TRBV5-1 with TRBJ1-4, with a tentative D call TRBD1 (5 bases). CDR1 and CDR2 from the germline V gene are SGHRS and YFSETQ. CDR3 length: 14 residues. V gave up 2 bases and J gave up 4 bases, with 9 bases separating them.

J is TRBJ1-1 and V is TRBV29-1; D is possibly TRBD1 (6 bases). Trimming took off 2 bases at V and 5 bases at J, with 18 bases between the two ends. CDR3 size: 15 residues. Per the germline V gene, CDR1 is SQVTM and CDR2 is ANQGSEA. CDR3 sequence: CSVENPHRVGTEAFF. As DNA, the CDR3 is TGCAGCGTTGAAAACCCCCACAGGGTCGGGACTGAAGCTTTCTTT.

The CDR3 DNA is TGTGCCAGCAGCTTCGGCAATCAGCCCCAGCATTTT. This sequence encodes CASSFGNQPQHF. V gene TRBV7-9 combines with J gene TRBJ1-5; the D is unclear. The CDR3 runs 12 residues. Per the germline V gene, CDR1 is SEHNR and CDR2 is FQNEAQ (reference sequence). Trimming took 3 bases from V and 2 from J, leaving 2 bases between them.

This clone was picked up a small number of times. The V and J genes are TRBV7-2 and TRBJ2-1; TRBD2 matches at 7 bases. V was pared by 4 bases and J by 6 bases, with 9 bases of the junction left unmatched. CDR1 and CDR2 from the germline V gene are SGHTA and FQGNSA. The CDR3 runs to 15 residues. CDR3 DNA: TGTGCCAGCAGCTGGAAATCAGCTAGCGGCAATGAGCAGTTCTTC. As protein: CASSWKSASGNEQFF.

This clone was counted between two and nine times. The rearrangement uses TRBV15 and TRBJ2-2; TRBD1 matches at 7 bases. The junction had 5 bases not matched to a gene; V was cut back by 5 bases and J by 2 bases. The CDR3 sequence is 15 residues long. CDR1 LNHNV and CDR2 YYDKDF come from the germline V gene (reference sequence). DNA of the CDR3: TGTGCCACCAGCGGCGGACAGGCTAACACCGGGGAGCTGTTTTTT. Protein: CATSGGQANTGELFF.

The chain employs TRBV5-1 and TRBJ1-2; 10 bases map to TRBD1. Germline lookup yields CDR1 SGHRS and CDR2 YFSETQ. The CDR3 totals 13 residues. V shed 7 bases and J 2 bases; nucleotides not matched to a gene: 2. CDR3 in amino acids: CASSGQGNYGYTF. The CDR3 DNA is TGCGCCAGCTCGGGACAGGGGAACTATGGCTACACCTTC.